Included here is one T cell receptor beta chain sequence, with context. Its antigen is still unknown. This record belongs to a study of T cells in localized non-small cell lung cancer. TCRdb's copy holds only in-frame clones and misses some; the assay was immunoSEQ multiplex PCR. The repertoire holds about 53,000 clones, with 80% to 85% as singletons. Whole-study findings and limits: Patients showing higher blood T cell density tended to see longer overall survival. Among the top 100 tumor clones, a median 57 appeared in adjacent lung. In uninvolved adjacent lung, T cell clonality reached its highest value, exceeding tumor.

The CDR3 sequence is 16 residues long. With V trimmed by 5 bases and J by 4 bases, 10 bases remained unmatched. CDR1 and CDR2 (germline): SGHTA, FQGNSA. The sample here was peripheral blood mononuclear cells, taken before any cancer treatment. The clonotype originates from a man aged 35 to 69 with stage III lung adenocarcinoma. The V gene is TRBV7-2, the J gene TRBJ2-1; 8 nucleotides agree with TRBD2. CDR3 sequence: CASSISGTGVYNEQFF. The CDR3 DNA sequence: TGTGCCAGCAGCATTAGCGGGACGGGCGTGTACAATGAGCAGTTCTTC.